The rows below give T cell receptor beta chains drawn from one sample of a study of blood T cell repertoires in COVID-19. Assay used: immunoSEQ multiplex PCR; TCRdb lists only in-frame clones, some missing. The data show 100,000 to 150,000 clones, with around 88% seen just once and approximately 10% held by the top ten. The sequenced material came from peripheral blood. All receptors come from a man in his fifties or sixties with acute or convalescent COVID-19. The CDR3 runs from the conserved cysteine through the conserved F or W. The D gene is left open where the match is weak. Not every row has a clone size; where given, it reads once, few, many or a size class.

V gene	clone size	J gene	D gene	CDR3 protein	CDR3 DNA
TRBV6-4	.	TRBJ1-1	.	CASSSEMNTEAFF	TGTGCCAGCAGTAGTGAGATGAACACTGAAGCTTTCTTT
TRBV3-1/TRBV3-2	.	TRBJ2-1	TRBD2	CASSQEPSGSVFNEQFF	TGTGCCAGCAGCCAAGAACCCAGCGGGAGTGTATTTAATGAGCAGTTCTTC
TRBV7-6	.	TRBJ2-5	.	CASSLVWGRASQETQYF	TGTGCCAGCAGCTTAGTTTGGGGGCGGGCCTCCCAAGAGACCCAGTACTTC
TRBV28	.	TRBJ1-4	.	CASSSQGGNEKLFF	TGTGCCAGCAGTTCCCAAGGGGGAAATGAAAAACTGTTTTTT
TRBV7-8	.	TRBJ2-7	.	CASSLGTPYEQYF	TGTGCCAGCAGCCTGGGCACGCCCTACGAGCAGTACTTC
TRBV9	.	TRBJ2-3	.	CASSVGTGTDTQYF	TGTGCCAGCAGCGTAGGAACCGGGACAGATACGCAGTATTTT
TRBV6-5	.	TRBJ2-3	TRBD2	CASSSTSGSDTQYF	TGTGCCAGCAGTTCGACTAGCGGGAGTGATACGCAGTATTTT
TRBV3-1/TRBV3-2	.	TRBJ2-5	.	CASSQLGAETQYF	TGTGCCAGCAGCCAACTCGGAGCTGAGACCCAGTACTTC
TRBV5-8	.	TRBJ1-2	TRBD1	CASSLYATGLNYGYTF	TGTGCCAGCAGCTTGTATGCGACAGGGCTTAACTATGGCTACACCTTC
TRBV10-3	.	TRBJ2-5	TRBD2	CAISRTSGGPGETQYF	TGTGCCATCAGCAGGACTAGCGGGGGGCCGGGGGAGACCCAGTACTTC
TRBV2	.	TRBJ1-5	.	CASSEWSGYQPQHF	TGTGCCAGCAGTGAATGGTCAGGGTACCAGCCCCAGCATTTT
TRBV2	.	TRBJ1-5	.	CASRPGFGEPQHF	TGTGCCAGCAGACCAGGGTTCGGAGAGCCCCAGCATTTT
TRBV18	.	TRBJ2-6	TRBD1	CASSPGQGSSGANVLTF	TGTGCCAGCTCACCCGGACAGGGCTCCTCTGGGGCCAACGTCCTGACTTTC
TRBV15	.	TRBJ2-2	.	CATAGLSYTGELFF	TGTGCCACCGCGGGACTTTCGTACACCGGGGAGCTGTTTTTT
TRBV6-2/TRBV6-3	.	TRBJ2-7	TRBD2	CASSLHASGSRSSYEQYF	TGTGCCAGCAGCCTCCACGCTAGCGGGAGCCGTAGCTCCTACGAGCAGTACTTC
TRBV18	.	TRBJ1-2	TRBD1	CASSDRDSYGYTF	TGTGCCAGCTCAGATCGGGACAGCTATGGCTACACCTTC
TRBV3-1/TRBV3-2	.	TRBJ2-7	TRBD2	CASRLTSGSYEQYF	TGTGCCAGCAGACTGACTAGCGGGAGTTACGAGCAGTACTTC
TRBV5-1	few	TRBJ1-1	.	CASSLTGRANTEAFF	TGCGCCAGCAGCTTGACAGGGAGGGCGAACACTGAAGCTTTCTTT